The rows below give T cell receptor beta chains drawn from one sample of a study of CD8+ T cells in alopecia areata. Sequencing used immunoSEQ multiplex PCR; TCRdb keeps in-frame clones, though not all of them. The data contain some 240,000 clones, 50% to 65% of them seen just once; the ten biggest clones take up 0.45%. The sample was CD4+ T cells sorted from blood, taken at week 0. All receptors derive from a human donor with alopecia areata. Both conserved end residues are part of each CDR3. A D gene is named only where the DNA matches it firmly. Not all rows give a size; the values are once, few, many and, for expanded clones, a class.

>TRBJ1-4|TRBV29-1|-|-
CSVGTDSGVLFF
TGCAGCGTTGGGACAGACAGTGGCGTACTGTTTTTT
>TRBJ1-2|TRBV29-1|TRBD1|once
CSVGDRANYGYTF
TGCAGCGTTGGGGACAGAGCTAACTATGGCTACACCTTC
>TRBJ2-7|TRBV19|TRBD1|-
CASTMGQGGYEQYF
TGTGCCAGTACCATGGGACAGGGTGGCTACGAGCAGTACTTC
>TRBJ2-7|TRBV4-2|-|-
CASSQHTSYEQYF
TGTGCCAGCAGCCAGCACACCAGCTACGAGCAGTACTTC
>TRBJ1-3|TRBV21-1|-|-
CASSKEVRASGNTIYF
TGTGCCAGCAGCAAAGAAGTACGAGCCTCTGGAAACACCATATATTTT
>TRBJ1-3|TRBV6-5|TRBD1|few
CASQRQGAYTIYF
TGTGCCAGCCAGAGACAGGGGGCATACACCATATATTTT
>TRBJ2-7|TRBV5-1|TRBD1|-
CASSWTVSGTGDYEQYF
TGCGCCAGCAGCTGGACGGTGTCCGGGACAGGGGACTACGAGCAGTACTTC
>TRBJ2-5|TRBV7-2|-|-
CASSLNRRETQYF
TGTGCCAGCAGCTTAAATCGTCGCGAGACCCAGTACTTC
>TRBJ1-6|TRBV6-1|-|once
CASSLQGEGSPLHF
TGTGCCAGCAGCCTACAGGGCGAGGGTTCACCCCTCCACTTT
>TRBJ2-7|TRBV11-2|-|few
CASSRITDKTYEQYF
TGTGCCAGCAGCCGAATCACGGACAAGACCTACGAGCAGTACTTC
>TRBJ1-2|TRBV20-1|TRBD1|-
CSGLQGPGYTF
TGCAGTGGCCTACAGGGGCCTGGCTACACCTTC
>TRBJ1-1|TRBV7-9|-|-
CAPGATVLNTEAFF
TGTGCCCCCGGAGCTACGGTCTTGAACACTGAAGCTTTCTTT
>TRBJ2-5|TRBV29-1|-|once
CSVERGPQETQYF
TGCAGCGTTGAACGGGGGCCCCAAGAGACCCAGTACTTC